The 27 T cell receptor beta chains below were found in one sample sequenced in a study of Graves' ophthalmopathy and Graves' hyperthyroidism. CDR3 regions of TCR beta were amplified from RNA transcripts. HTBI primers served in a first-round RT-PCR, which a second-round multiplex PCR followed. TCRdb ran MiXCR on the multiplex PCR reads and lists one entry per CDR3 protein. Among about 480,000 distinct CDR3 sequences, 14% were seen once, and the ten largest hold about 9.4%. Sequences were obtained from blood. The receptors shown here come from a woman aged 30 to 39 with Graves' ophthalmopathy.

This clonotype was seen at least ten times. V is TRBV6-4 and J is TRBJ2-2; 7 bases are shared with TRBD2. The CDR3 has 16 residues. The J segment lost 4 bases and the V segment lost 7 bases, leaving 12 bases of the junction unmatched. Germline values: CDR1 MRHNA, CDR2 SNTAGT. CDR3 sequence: CASKREAGKGTGELFF. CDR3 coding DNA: TGTGCCAGCAAACGGGAAGCGGGAAAGGGCACCGGGGAGCTGTTTTTT.

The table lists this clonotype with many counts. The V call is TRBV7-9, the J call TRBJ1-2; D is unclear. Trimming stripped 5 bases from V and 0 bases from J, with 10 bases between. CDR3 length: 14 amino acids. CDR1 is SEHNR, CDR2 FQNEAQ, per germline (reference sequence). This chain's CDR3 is CASSPSGANYGYTF. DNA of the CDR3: TGTGCCAGCAGCCCCTCGGGAGCTAACTATGGCTACACCTTC.

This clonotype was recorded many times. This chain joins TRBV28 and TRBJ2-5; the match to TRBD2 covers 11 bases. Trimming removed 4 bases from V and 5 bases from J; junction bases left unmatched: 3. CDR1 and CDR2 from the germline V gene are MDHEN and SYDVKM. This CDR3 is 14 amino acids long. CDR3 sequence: CASSSRTSGETQYF. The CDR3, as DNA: TGTGCCAGCAGTTCTCGGACTAGCGGGGAGACCCAGTACTTC.

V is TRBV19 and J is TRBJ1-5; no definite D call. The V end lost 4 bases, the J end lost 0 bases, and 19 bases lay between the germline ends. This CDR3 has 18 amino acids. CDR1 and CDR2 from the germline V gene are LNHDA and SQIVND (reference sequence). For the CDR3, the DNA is TGTGCCAGTAGTAAGCCCTTTCGGTCAGGAGGTAGCAATCAGCCCCAGCATTTT. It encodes CASSKPFRSGGSNQPQHF.

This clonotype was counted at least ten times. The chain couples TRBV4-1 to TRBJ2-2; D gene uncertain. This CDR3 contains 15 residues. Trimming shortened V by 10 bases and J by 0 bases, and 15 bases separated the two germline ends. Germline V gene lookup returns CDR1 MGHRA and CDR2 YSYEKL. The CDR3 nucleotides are TGCGCCACCCAATGGACCGCCGCGAACACCGGGGAGCTGTTTTTT. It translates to CATQWTAANTGELFF.

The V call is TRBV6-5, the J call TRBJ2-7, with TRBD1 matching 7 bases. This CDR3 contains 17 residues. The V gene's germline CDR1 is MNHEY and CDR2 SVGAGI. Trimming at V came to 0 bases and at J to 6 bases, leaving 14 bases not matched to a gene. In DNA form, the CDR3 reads TGTGCCAGCAGTTACTCGGCCCCACAGGGGTCTTATTGCGAGCAGTACTTC. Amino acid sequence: CASSYSAPQGSYCEQYF.

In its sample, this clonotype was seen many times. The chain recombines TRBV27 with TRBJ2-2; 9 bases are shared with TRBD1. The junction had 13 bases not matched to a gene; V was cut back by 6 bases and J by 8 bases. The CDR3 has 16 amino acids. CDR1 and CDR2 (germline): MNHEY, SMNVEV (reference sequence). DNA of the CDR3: TGTGCCAGCAGCGGCCCGGGACAGGGTTTGTCGGGGGAGCTGTTTTTT. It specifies CASSGPGQGLSGELFF.

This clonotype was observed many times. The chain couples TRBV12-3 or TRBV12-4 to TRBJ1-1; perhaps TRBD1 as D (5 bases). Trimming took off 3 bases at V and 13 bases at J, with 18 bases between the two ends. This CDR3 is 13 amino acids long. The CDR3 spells CASSLRFRVGDFF. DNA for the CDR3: TGTGCCAGCAGTTTGAGGTTCAGGGTTGGTGATTTCTTT.

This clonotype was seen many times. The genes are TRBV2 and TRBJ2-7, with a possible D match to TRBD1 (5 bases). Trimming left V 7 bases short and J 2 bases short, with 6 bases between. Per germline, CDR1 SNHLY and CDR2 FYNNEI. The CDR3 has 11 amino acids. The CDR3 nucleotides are TGTGCCAGCATACAGGCCTACGAGCAGTACTTC. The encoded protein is CASIQAYEQYF.

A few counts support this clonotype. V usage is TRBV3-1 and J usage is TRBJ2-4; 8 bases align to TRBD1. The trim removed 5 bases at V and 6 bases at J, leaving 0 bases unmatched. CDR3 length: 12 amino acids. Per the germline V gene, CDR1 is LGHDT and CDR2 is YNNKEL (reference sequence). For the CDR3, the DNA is TGTGCCAGCAGCGACAGGGGAAACATTCAGTACTTC. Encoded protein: CASSDRGNIQYF.

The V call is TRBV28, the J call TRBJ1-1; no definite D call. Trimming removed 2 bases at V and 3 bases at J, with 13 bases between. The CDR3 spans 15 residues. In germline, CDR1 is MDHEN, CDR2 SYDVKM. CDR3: CASSLLGREDTEAFF. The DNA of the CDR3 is TGTGCCAGCAGTTTACTGGGGAGGGAGGACACTGAAGCTTTCTTT.

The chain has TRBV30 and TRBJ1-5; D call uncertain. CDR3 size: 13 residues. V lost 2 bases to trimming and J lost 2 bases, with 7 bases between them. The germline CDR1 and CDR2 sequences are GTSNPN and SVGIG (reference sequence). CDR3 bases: TGTGCCTGGAGTCGAGCCCGCAATCAGCCCCAGCATTTT. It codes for CAWSRARNQPQHF.

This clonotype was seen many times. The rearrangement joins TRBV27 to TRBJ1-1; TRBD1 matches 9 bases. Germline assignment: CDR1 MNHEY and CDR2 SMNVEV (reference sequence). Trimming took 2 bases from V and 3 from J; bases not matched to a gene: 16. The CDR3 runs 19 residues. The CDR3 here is CASSLQLPGQGGLYTEAFF. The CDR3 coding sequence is TGTGCCAGCAGTTTACAATTACCGGGACAGGGCGGGTTGTACACTGAAGCTTTCTTT.

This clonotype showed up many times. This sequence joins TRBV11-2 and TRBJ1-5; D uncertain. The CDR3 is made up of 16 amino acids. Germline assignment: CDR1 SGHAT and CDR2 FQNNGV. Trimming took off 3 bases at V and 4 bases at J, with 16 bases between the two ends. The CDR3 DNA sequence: TGTGCCAGCAGCTTCCACCCCGGCAGGCTTAATCAGCCCCAGCATTTT. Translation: CASSFHPGRLNQPQHF.

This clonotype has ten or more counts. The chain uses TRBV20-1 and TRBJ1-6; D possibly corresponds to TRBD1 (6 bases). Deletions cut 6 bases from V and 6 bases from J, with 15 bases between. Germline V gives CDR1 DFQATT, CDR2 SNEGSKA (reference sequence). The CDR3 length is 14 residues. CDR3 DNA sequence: TGCAGTGCGGCCTCAGGACAGCCTAATTCACCCCTCCACTTT. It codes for CSAASGQPNSPLHF.

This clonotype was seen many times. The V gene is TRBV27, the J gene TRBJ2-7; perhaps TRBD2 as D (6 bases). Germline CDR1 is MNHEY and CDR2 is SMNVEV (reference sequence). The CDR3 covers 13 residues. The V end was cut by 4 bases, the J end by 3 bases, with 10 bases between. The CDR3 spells CASSSAGHYEQYF. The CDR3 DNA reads TGTGCCAGCAGTTCTGCGGGGCACTACGAGCAGTACTTC.

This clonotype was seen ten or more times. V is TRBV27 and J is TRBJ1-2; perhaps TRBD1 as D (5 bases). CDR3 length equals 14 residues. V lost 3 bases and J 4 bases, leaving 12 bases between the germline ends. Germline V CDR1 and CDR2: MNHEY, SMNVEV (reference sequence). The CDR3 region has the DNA TGTGCCAGCAGTTTCGGCAGGGACCTCTATGGCTACACCTTC. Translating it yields CASSFGRDLYGYTF.

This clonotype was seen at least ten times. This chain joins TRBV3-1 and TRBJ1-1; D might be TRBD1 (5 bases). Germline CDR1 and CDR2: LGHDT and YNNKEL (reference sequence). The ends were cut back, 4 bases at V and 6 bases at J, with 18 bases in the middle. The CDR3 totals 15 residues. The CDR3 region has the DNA TGTGCCAGCAGCCGCGGACATATTGAATTCCCTGAAGCTTTCTTT. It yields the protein CASSRGHIEFPEAFF. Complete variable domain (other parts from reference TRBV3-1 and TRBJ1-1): DTAVSQTPKYLVTQMGNDKSIKCEQNLGHDTMYWYKQDSKKFLKIMFSYNNKELIINETVPNRFSPKSPDKAHLNLHINSLELGDSAVYFCASSRGHIEFPEAFFGQGTRLTVV.

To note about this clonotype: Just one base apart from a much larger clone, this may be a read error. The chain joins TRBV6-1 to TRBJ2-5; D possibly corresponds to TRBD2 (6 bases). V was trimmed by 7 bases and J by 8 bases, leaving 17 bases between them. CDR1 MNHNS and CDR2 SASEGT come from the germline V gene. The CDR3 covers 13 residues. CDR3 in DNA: TGTGCCAGCACCCTCGCGGGCGGGGATACCCAGTACTTC. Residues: CASTLAGGDTQYF.

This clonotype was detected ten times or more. CDR3 loop: CASSIFPAGAEAFF. Written as DNA, the CDR3 is TGTGCCAGTAGTATATTCCCGGCCGGGGCTGAAGCTTTCTTT. The genes are TRBV19 and TRBJ1-1; D not resolved. The germline CDR1 and CDR2 sequences are LNHDA and SQIVND (reference sequence). Trimming took 2 bases from V and 6 from J, leaving 13 bases between them. The CDR3 loop spans 14 amino acids.

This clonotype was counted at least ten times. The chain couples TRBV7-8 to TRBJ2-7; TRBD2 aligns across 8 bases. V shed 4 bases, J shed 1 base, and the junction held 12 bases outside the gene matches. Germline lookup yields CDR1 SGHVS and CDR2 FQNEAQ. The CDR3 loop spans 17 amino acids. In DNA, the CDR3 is TGTGCCAGCAGCTCCCGTGGGGGGCTAGCGGGTTCCTACGAGCAGTACTTC. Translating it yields CASSSRGGLAGSYEQYF.

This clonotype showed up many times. The CDR3 sequence: CASSEHGQGAGANVLTF. CDR3 bases: TGTGCCAGCAGTGAGCACGGACAGGGAGCTGGGGCCAACGTCCTGACTTTC. The chain combines TRBV2 with TRBJ2-6, with 8 bases matching TRBD1. Trimming took 3 bases from V and 2 from J; bases not matched to a gene: 6. The CDR3 covers 17 residues. From germline, CDR1 is SNHLY and CDR2 FYNNEI.

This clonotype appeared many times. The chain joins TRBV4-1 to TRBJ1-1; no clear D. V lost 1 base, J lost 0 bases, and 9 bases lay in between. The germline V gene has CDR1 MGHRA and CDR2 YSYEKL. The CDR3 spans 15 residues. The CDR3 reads CASSQAIFLNTEAFF. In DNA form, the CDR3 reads TGCGCCAGCAGCCAAGCGATTTTCCTGAACACTGAAGCTTTCTTT.

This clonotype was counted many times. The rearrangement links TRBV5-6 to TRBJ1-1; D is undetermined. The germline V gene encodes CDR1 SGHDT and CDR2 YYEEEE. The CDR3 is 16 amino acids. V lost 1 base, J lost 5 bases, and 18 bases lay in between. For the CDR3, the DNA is TGTGCCAGCAGCTTGTTCGTCCCCAAGACCCATACTGAAGCTTTCTTT. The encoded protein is CASSLFVPKTHTEAFF.

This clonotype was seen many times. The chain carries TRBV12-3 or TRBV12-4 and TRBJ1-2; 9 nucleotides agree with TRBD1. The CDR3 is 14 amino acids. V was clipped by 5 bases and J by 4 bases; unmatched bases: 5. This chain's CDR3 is CASSMTGGPYGYTF. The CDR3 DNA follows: TGTGCCAGCAGTATGACAGGGGGACCCTATGGCTACACCTTC.

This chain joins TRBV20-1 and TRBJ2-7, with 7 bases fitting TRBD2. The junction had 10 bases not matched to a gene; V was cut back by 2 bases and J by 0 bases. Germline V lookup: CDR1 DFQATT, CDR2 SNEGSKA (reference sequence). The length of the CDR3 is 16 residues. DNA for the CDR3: TGCAGTGCTAGACCGACTAGCTACAAAGGCTCCTACGAGCAGTACTTC. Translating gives CSARPTSYKGSYEQYF.

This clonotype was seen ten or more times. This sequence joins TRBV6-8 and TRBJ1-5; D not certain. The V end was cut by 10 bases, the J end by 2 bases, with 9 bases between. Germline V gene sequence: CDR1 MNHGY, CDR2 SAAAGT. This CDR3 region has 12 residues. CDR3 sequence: CATIRRNQPQHF. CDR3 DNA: TGTGCCACCATTAGGCGCAATCAGCCCCAGCATTTT.